This entry concerns a single T cell receptor beta chain. TCRdb processed the RACE reads anew with MiXCR; each CDR3 protein has one entry. The sample records under 90,000 distinct CDR3 sequences, around 9.5% being singletons. Sample time point: pre-sensitization, week 0. Regarding treatment: therapeutic diphenylcyclopropenone sensitization with weekly scalp DPC. The V segment lost 0 bases and the J segment 1 base; nucleotides outside the gene matches: 4. CDR1 is SGHRS and CDR2 is YFSETQ in the germline V gene. CDR3 length: 15 residues. The data originate from a study of human T cells and chemical hapten exposure.

The rearrangement joins TRBV5-1 to TRBJ2-7, with 7 bases that match TRBD1. The material sequenced was whole blood, taken in connection with sensitization to the hapten diphenylcyclopropenone (DPC). The TCR was taken from a middle-aged woman with alopecia areata. Some clones in this sample may be carry-over from other donors' samples. CDR3 bases: TGCGCCAGCAGCTTGGGGGACAGAGATTCCTACGAGCAGTACTTC. Protein: CASSLGDRDSYEQYF.